The text below deals with one T cell receptor beta chain. The antigen is unknown. The sample belongs to a study of CD8 T cells in Susac syndrome. On the study more broadly: Sequenced Susac syndrome patients included 5 or 6 with clinically active disease and fewer than 10 in remission.

General study findings and limits: Susac-specific public clones found in total CD8+ repertoires numbered 15 to 20, and those in CD8+ TEMRA repertoires numbered a few. Regarding the TCR sequencing and HLA analysis, the study admitted that a relatively small number of individuals were involved.

CDR1 SEHNR and CDR2 FQNEAQ come from the germline V gene (reference sequence). The ends lost 5 bases at V and 6 bases at J; junction bases unmatched: 8. This CDR3 contains 14 residues. A quantity of about 0.5 to 1 ug RNA underwent reverse transcription using random hexamers. The method of amplification for TCR beta CDR3 was immunoSEQ multiplex PCR, covering 54 Vbeta and 13 Jbeta. TCRdb re-derived calls from the immunoSEQ multiplex PCR reads in MiXCR, one entry per CDR3 protein. The sample has 75,000 to 80,000 distinct CDR3 sequences; less than 95% are singletons. This receptor was obtained from a human donor with Susac syndrome. This chain uses TRBV7-9 with TRBJ1-2; the match to TRBD1 covers 8 bases. The specimen was CD8+ T cells from PBMCs. The CDR3 DNA follows: TGTGCCAGCAGCATCTGGACAGGGCGGGATGGCTACACCTTC. It is translated as CASSIWTGRDGYTF.